Each of the 6 T cell receptor beta chains below was sequenced from the same sample in a study of shared clonotypes between healthy human individuals. Assay: immunoSEQ multiplex PCR; the TCRdb copy retains only in-frame clones and omits some. The profile shows around 2,100,000 clones, approximately 94% of them singletons. Terminally differentiated effector memory CD45RA+ cells were excluded by CCR7 positive selection of CD45RO-negative cells. The source material was naive CD8+ T cells sorted from blood. Source of these receptors: a man younger than 35 in good health.

This chain links TRBV4-1 with TRBJ2-5, with D tentatively TRBD2 (6 bases). Trimming shortened V by 1 base and J by 4 bases, and 10 bases separated the two germline ends. Germline V gene lookup returns CDR1 MGHRA and CDR2 YSYEKL. The CDR3 length is 14 residues. CDR3 sequence: CASSQVAAGETQYF. DNA of the CDR3: TGCGCCAGCAGCCAAGTGGCAGCGGGAGAGACCCAGTACTTC.

This chain uses TRBV4-1 with TRBJ1-1; the D gene is possibly TRBD1 (6 bases). Germline V gives CDR1 MGHRA, CDR2 YSYEKL. The CDR3 is made up of 16 amino acids. V was cut by 8 bases and J by 3 bases, with 22 bases left in between. The CDR3 DNA reads as TGCGCCAGCGGCGGAATCAGGGGTGTTCCCGACACTGAAGCTTTCTTT. Encoded protein: CASGGIRGVPDTEAFF.

This chain joins TRBV11-2 and TRBJ2-1; TRBD2 agrees at 10 bases. Germline CDR1 and CDR2: SGHAT and FQNNGV. The CDR3 is made up of 15 amino acids. V lost 5 bases to trimming and J lost 7 bases; unmatched junction nucleotides: 8. The CDR3 region is CASSQLSGRANEQFF. DNA for the CDR3: TGTGCCAGCAGCCAACTGAGCGGGAGGGCTAATGAGCAGTTCTTC.

The rearrangement links TRBV14 to TRBJ2-7, with D tentatively TRBD1 or TRBD2 (5 bases each). V was cut by 3 bases and J by 2 bases, with 14 bases left in between. The CDR3 consists of 15 residues. Germline CDR1 SGHDN, CDR2 FVKESK. The CDR3 loop is CASSHPPGPTYEQYF. The CDR3 DNA sequence: TGTGCCAGCAGCCATCCCCCGGGACCCACCTACGAGCAGTACTTC.

This chain joins TRBV7-9 and TRBJ2-2; D is uncertain. Trimming left V 1 base short and J 1 base short, with 10 bases between. Germline V gives CDR1 SEHNR, CDR2 FQNEAQ (reference sequence). The CDR3 totals 16 residues. The CDR3 DNA reads as TGTGCCAGCAGCTTAGTATCTACGGAGAACACCGGGGAGCTGTTTTTT. It encodes CASSLVSTENTGELFF.

V gene TRBV4-1 combines with J gene TRBJ2-7, with D possibly being TRBD1 or TRBD2 (5 bases each). V dropped 0 bases and J dropped 3 bases, with 12 bases sitting between them. This CDR3 spans 15 amino acids. CDR1 and CDR2 from the germline V gene are MGHRA and YSYEKL. The CDR3 DNA reads as TGCGCCAGCAGCCAAGATCGACAGACTATCTACGAGCAGTACTTC. This encodes CASSQDRQTIYEQYF.